This T cell receptor beta chain was documented in a study of T-cell reconstitution after alpha-beta-depleted transplantation in children. General study points: After transplant, at about two months, alpha-beta T cells were reportedly derived from several hundred expanded graft clones.

The TCRbeta library incorporated unique molecular identifiers. TCRdb reprocessed the PCR reads with MiXCR, giving one entry per CDR3 protein. The sample consists of 130,000 to 150,000 distinct CDR3 sequences, around 9% of them appearing once. Germline V gene sequence: CDR1 ENHRY, CDR2 SYGVKD. Trimming left V 0 bases short and J 7 bases short, with 11 bases between. This CDR3 region has 14 residues. This clonotype occurred many times. What it binds is not known. This sample comprised PBMCs, mostly from graft donor cells, obtained 180 days after TCRalphabeta/CD19-depleted stem cell transplant. The clonotype comes from a female patient between 2 and 15 years old who had a stem cell transplant for congenital amegakaryocytic thrombocytopenia, so the T cells may come from the graft donor. J is TRBJ2-3 and V is TRBV10-3, with D maybe TRBD1 (6 bases). The CDR3 DNA is TGTGCCATCAGTGAGTCGTCAGGGGCAAATACGCAGTATTTT. Amino acids: CAISESSGANTQYF.